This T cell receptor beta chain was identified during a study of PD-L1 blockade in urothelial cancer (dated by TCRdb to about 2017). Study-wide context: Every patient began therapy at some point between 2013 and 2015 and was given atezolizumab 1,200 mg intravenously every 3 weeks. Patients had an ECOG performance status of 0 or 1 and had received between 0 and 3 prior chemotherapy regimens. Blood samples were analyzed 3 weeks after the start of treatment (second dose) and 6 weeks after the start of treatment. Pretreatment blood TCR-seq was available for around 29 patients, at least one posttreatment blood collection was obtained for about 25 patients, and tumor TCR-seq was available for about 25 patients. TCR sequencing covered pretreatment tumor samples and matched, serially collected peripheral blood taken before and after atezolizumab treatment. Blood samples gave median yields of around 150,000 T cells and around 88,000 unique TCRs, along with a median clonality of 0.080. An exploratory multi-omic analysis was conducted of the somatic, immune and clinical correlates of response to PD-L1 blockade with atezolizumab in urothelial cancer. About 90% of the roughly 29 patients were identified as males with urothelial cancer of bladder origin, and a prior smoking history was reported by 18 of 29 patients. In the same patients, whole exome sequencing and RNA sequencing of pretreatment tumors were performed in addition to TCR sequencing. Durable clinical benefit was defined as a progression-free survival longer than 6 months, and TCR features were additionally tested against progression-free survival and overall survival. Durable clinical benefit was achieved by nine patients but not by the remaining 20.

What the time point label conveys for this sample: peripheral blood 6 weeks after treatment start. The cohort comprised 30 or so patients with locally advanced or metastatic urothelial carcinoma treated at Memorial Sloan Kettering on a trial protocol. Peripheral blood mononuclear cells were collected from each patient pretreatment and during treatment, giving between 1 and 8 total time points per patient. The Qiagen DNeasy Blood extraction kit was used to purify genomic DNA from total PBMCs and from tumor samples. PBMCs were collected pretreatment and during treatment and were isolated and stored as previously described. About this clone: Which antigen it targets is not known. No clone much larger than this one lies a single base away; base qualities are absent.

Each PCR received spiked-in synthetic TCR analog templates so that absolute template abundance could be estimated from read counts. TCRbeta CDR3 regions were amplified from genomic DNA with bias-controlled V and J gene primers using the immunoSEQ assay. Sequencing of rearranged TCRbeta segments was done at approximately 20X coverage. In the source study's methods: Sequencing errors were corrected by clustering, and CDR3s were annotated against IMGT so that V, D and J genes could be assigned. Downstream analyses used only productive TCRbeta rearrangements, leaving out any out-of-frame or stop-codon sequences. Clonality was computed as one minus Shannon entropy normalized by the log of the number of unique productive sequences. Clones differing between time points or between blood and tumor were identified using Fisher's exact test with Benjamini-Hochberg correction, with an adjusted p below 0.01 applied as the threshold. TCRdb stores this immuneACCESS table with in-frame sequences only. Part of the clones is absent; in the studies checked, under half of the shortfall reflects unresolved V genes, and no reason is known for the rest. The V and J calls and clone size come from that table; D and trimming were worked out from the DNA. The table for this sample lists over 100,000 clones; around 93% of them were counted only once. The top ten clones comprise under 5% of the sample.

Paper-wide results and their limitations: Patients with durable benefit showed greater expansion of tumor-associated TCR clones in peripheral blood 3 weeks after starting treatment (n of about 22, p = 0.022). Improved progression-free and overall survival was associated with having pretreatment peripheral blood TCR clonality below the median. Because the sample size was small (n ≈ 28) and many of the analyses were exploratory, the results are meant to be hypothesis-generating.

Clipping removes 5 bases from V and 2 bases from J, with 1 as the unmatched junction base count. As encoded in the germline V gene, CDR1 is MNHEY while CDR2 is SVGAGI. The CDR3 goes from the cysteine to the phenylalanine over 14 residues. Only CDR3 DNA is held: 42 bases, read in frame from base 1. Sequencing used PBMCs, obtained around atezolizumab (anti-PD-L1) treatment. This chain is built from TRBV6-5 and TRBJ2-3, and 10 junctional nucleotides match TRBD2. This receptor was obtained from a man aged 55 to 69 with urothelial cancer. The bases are TGTGCCAGCAGTAGCGGGGGGGCCACAGATACGCAGTATTTT. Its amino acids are CASSSGGATDTQYF.